This TCR beta chain is from a study of control samples from healthy donors and cancer patients. Sequencing was performed with immunoSEQ multiplex PCR; in TCRdb, only in-frame clones are kept and a portion is missing. The data hold over 200,000 clones, with around 80% observed a single time. As concerns this clone: A read error may produce the germline difference seen at one junction end.

Sequenced input: PBMCs. The clonotype originates from a woman aged 55-70 years with lung cancer.

The DNA of the CDR3 is TGTGCCAGCAGTAAAGCGGTGAACACTGAAGCTTTCTTT. Its translation is CASSKAVNTEAFF. The chain links TRBV6-1 to TRBJ1-1; no firm D call. Per the germline V gene, CDR1 is MNHNS and CDR2 is SASEGT. The CDR3 is 13 residues long.